This entry lists 7 T cell receptor beta chains sequenced from one sample in a study of blood T cell repertoires in COVID-19. TCRdb keeps only in-frame clones here, not all; method: immunoSEQ multiplex PCR. Here the sample spans 20,000 to 30,000 clones, over 90% being singletons. Sample: peripheral blood. All receptors come from a human donor in a cohort sampled during active COVID-19.

This sequence joins TRBV4-1 and TRBJ1-2; 7 positions match TRBD1. Germline CDR1 reads MGHRA; CDR2 reads YSYEKL. The CDR3 loop spans 15 amino acids. V dropped 1 base and J dropped 6; count of bases not matched to a gene: 8. CDR3 nucleotides: TGCGCCAGCAGCCAAGCAGGGGGTGCCATCAATGGCTACACCTTC. Translating it yields CASSQAGGAINGYTF.

The DNA of the CDR3 is TGTGCCAGCAGCCAAGAAGGAGGGGACAATGAGCAGTTCTTC. Translation gives CASSQEGGDNEQFF. The chain carries TRBV3-1 (or the pseudogene TRBV3-2) and TRBJ2-1, with D possibly TRBD2 on 6 matching bases. The V end was cut by 0 bases, the J end by 5 bases, with 8 bases between. The CDR3 contains 14 residues. CDR1 and CDR2 (germline): LGHDT, YNNKEL (reference sequence).

The CDR3 DNA follows: TGTGCCAGCAGTGATCGAATCAGAAACTATGGCTACACCTTC. This codes for CASSDRIRNYGYTF. The chain couples TRBV6-1 to TRBJ1-2, with D unclear. The ends were cut back, 3 bases at V and 2 bases at J, with 10 bases in the middle. CDR3 length: 14 residues. Germline CDR1 is MNHNS and CDR2 is SASEGT.

The chain combines TRBV7-3 with TRBJ2-1, with 7 bases fitting TRBD1. The CDR3 loop spans 16 amino acids. Per the germline V gene, CDR1 is SGHTA and CDR2 is FQGTGA. The V and J ends lost 4 bases and 3 bases, in that order; junction bases with no gene match: 9. The CDR3 DNA reads TGTGCCAGCAGCTCCCGAGGGGGCCTATTCTACAATGAGCAGTTCTTC. It is translated as CASSSRGGLFYNEQFF.

The chain couples TRBV13 to TRBJ2-2; D perhaps matches TRBD1 (6 bases). The germline V and J ends were trimmed by 5 bases and 0 bases, with 13 bases remaining between them. CDR3 length: 16 residues. Germline V gene data show CDR1 as PRHDT and CDR2 as FYEKMQ (reference sequence). The CDR3 reads CASSPPGHPNTGELFF. The CDR3 nucleotides read TGTGCCAGCAGCCCGCCGGGACACCCGAACACCGGGGAGCTGTTTTTT.

The J gene is TRBJ2-7, the V gene TRBV7-2; TRBD1 agrees at 7 bases. This CDR3 region has 15 residues. The V segment lost 5 bases and the J segment 4 bases; nucleotides outside the gene matches: 11. Germline V lookup: CDR1 SGHTA, CDR2 FQGNSA. The CDR3 loop reads CASSRRDSSFYEQYF. DNA for the CDR3: TGTGCCAGCAGCAGACGGGACAGTAGCTTTTACGAGCAGTACTTC. Together with reference TRBV7-2 and TRBJ2-7, the CDR3 gives the full variable domain: GAGVSQSPSNKVTEKGKDVELRCDPISGHTALYWYRQSLGQGLEFLIYFQGNSAPDKSGLPSDRFSAERTGGSVSTLTIQRTQQEDSAVYLCASSRRDSSFYEQYFGPGTRLTVT.

This sequence joins TRBV19 and TRBJ1-1; no clear D gene. CDR1 LNHDA and CDR2 SQIVND come from the germline V gene (reference sequence). This CDR3 has 12 residues. V was pared by 5 bases and J by 3 bases, with 7 bases between. The DNA for the CDR3 is TGTGCCAGTAGTCTGAGTTACACTGAAGCTTTCTTT. Its protein product is CASSLSYTEAFF.